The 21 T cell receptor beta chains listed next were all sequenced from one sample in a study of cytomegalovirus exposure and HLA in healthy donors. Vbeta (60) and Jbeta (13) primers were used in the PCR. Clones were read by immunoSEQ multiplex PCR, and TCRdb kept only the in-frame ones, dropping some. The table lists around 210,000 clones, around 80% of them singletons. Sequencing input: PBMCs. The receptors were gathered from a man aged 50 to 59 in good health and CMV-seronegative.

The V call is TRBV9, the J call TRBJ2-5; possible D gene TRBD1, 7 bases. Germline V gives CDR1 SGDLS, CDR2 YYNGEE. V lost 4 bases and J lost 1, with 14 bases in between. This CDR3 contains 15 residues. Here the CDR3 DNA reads TGTGCCAGCAGCCCCCTGGAGGGGGCCCAAGAGACCCAGTACTTC. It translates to CASSPLEGAQETQYF.

The CDR3 is CASSLVGSTGELFF. Here the CDR3 DNA reads TGTGCCAGCAGCTTAGTCGGGAGCACCGGGGAGCTGTTTTTT. J is TRBJ2-2 and V is TRBV7-3, with D perhaps TRBD2 (6 bases). This CDR3 is 14 amino acids long. The V end lost 2 bases, the J end lost 4 bases, and 8 bases lay between the germline ends. CDR1 and CDR2 (germline): SGHTA, FQGTGA.

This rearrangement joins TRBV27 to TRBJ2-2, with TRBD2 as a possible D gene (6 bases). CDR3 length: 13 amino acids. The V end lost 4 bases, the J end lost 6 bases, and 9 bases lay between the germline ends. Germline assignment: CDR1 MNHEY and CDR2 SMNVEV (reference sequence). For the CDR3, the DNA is TGTGCCAGCAGTTCTGGACTACCCGGGGAGCTGTTTTTT. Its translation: CASSSGLPGELFF.

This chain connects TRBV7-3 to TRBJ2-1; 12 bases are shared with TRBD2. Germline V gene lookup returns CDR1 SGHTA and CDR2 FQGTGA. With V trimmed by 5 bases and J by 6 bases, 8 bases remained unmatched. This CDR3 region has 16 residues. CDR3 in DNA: TGTGCCAGCAGCGGCCGACTAGCGGGAGTGGGCAATGAGCAGTTCTTC. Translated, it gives CASSGRLAGVGNEQFF.

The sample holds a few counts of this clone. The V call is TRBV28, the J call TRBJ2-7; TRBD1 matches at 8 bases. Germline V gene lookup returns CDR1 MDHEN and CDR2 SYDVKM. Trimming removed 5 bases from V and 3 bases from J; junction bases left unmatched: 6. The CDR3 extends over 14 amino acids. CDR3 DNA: TGTGCCAGCAGTCTCTCCGGGACAGGCTACGAGCAGTACTTC. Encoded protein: CASSLSGTGYEQYF.

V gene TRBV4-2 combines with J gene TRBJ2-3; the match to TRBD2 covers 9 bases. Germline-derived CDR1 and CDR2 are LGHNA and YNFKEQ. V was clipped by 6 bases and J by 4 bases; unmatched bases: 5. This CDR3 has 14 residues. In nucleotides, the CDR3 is TGTGCCAGCAGGGAGGGACTAGCTGCAGATACGCAGTATTTT. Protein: CASREGLAADTQYF.

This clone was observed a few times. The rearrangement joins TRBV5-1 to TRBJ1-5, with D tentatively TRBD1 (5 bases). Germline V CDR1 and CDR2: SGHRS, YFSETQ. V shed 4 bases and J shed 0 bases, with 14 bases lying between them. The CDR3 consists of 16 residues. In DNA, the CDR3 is TGCGCCAGCAGCCCGGGTCGGGGGTATAGCAATCAGCCCCAGCATTTT. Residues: CASSPGRGYSNQPQHF.

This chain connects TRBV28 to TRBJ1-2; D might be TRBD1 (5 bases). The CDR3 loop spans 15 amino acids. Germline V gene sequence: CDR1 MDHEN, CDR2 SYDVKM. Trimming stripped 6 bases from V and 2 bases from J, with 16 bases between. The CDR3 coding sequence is TGTGCCAGCAGGGCTTCGCGGGGGGAAAACTATGGCTACACCTTC. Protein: CASRASRGENYGYTF.

The CDR3: CASSLEAGGNQPQHF. DNA of the CDR3: TGCGCCAGCAGCTTGGAGGCGGGGGGCAATCAGCCCCAGCATTTT. J is TRBJ1-5 and V is TRBV5-1; a possible D gene is TRBD1 (5 bases). CDR1 and CDR2 (germline): SGHRS, YFSETQ. V was pared by 0 bases and J by 2 bases, with 9 bases between. The CDR3 runs to 15 residues.

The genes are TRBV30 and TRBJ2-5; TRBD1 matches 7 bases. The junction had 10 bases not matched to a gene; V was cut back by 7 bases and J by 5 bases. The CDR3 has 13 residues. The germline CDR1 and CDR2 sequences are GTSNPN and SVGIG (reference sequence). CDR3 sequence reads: CASRTGLGETQYF. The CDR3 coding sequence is TGTGCCTCTAGGACAGGTCTCGGGGAGACCCAGTACTTC.

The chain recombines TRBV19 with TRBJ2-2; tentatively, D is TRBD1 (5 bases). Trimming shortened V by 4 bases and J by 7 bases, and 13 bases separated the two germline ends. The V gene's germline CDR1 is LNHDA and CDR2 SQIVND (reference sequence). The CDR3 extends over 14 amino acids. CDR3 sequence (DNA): TGTGCCAGTAGTACAAGCTCAGGGATCGGGGAGCTGTTTTTT. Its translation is CASSTSSGIGELFF.

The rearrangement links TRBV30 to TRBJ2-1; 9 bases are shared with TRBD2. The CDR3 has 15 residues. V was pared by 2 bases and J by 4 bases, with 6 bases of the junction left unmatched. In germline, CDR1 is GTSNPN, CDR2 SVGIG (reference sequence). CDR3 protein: CAWSPLAGRYNEQFF. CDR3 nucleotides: TGTGCCTGGAGTCCCCTAGCGGGGCGGTACAATGAGCAGTTCTTC. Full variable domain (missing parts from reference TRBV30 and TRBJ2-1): SQTIHQWPATLVQPVGSPLSLECTVEGTSNPNLYWYRQAAGRGLQLLFYSVGIGQISSEVPQNLSASRPQDRQFILSSKKLLLSDSGFYLCAWSPLAGRYNEQFFGPGTRLTVL.

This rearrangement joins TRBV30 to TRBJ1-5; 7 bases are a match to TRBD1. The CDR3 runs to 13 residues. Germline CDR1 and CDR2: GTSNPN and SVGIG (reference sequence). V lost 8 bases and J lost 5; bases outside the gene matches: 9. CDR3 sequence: CAGGQGVDQPQHF. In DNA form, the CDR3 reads TGTGCCGGGGGGCAGGGGGTGGATCAGCCCCAGCATTTT.

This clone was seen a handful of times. CDR3 DNA: TGTGCCAGCAGCCCTATGAACCACTACGAGCAGTACTTC. Translation gives CASSPMNHYEQYF. The V and J genes are TRBV13 and TRBJ2-7; D remains unclear. Germline V gene sequence: CDR1 PRHDT, CDR2 FYEKMQ (reference sequence). V shed 5 bases and J shed 3 bases, with 11 bases lying between them. This CDR3 is built from 13 residues.

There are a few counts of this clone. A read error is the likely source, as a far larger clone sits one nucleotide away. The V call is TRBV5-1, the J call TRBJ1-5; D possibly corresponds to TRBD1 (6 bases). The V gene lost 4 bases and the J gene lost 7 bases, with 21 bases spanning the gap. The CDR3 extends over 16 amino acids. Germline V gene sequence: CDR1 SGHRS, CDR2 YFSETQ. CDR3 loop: CASSPGRVTGLQPQHF. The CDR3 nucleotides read TGCGCCAGCAGCCCCGGCCGTGTGACAGGCCTACAGCCCCAGCATTTT.

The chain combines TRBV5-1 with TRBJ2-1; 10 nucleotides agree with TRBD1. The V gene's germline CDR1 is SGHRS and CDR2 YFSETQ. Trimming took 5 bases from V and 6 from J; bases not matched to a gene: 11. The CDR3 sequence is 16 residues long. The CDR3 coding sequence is TGCGCCAGCAGGGCCTCACCGGGACAGGGGCGCAATGAGCAGTTCTTC. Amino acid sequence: CASRASPGQGRNEQFF.

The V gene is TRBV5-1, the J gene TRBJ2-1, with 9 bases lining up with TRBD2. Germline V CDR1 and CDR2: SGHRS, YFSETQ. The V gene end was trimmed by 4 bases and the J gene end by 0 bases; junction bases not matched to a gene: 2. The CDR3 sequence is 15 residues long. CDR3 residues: CASSASGDSYNEQFF. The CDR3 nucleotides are TGCGCCAGCAGCGCTAGCGGGGACTCCTACAATGAGCAGTTCTTC.

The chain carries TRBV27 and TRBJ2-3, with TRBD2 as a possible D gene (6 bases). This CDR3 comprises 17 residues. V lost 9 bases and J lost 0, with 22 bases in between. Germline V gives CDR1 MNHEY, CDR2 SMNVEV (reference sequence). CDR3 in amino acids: CASYPAGGDTSTDTQYF. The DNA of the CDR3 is TGTGCCAGTTACCCTGCCGGGGGAGATACTAGCACAGATACGCAGTATTTT.

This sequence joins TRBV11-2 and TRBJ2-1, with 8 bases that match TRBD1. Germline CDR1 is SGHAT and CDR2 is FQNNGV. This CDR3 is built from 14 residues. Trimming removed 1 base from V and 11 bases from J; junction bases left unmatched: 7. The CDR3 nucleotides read TGTGCCAGCAGCTTAGTGGGACAGGAGAGGAAGCAGTTCTTC. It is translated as CASSLVGQERKQFF.

Here the CDR3 reads CASSQTSGIAGELFF. In nucleotides, the CDR3 is TGTGCCAGCAGCCAGACTAGCGGGATCGCCGGGGAGCTGTTTTTT. The chain combines TRBV9 with TRBJ2-2; 11 bases are a match to TRBD2. This CDR3 is 15 amino acids long. J gave up 6 bases and V 4 bases, and 5 bases lay outside the gene matches. Germline loops: CDR1 SGDLS, CDR2 YYNGEE.

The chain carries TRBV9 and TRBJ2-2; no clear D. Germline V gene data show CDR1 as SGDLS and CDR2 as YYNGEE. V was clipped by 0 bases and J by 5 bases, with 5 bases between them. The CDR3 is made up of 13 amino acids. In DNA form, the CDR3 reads TGTGCCAGCAGCGTAGGTTCGACCGGGGAGCTGTTTTTT. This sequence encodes CASSVGSTGELFF.